This T cell receptor beta chain was obtained from a study of blood T cell repertoires in COVID-19. The CDR3 spans 13 residues. The V gene lost 0 bases and the J gene lost 6 bases, with 6 bases spanning the gap. Germline V gene sequence: CDR1 SGHNT, CDR2 YENEEA. Here immunoSEQ multiplex PCR was the method, and the copy in TCRdb shows in-frame clones only, minus some. The data hold tens of thousands of clones, with roughly 81% observed a single time. Sequenced sample: peripheral blood. The chain joins TRBV11-3 to TRBJ2-1; a weak D match, TRBD1 (5 bases). The TCR comes from an elderly man with acute or convalescent COVID-19. CDR3: CASSLDQGNEQFF. DNA for the CDR3: TGTGCCAGCAGCTTAGACCAGGGCAATGAGCAGTTCTTC.